The next 8 T cell receptor beta chains were all read from a single sample in a study of cytomegalovirus exposure and HLA in healthy donors. Both 60 Vbeta primers and 13 Jbeta primers went into the PCR. Sequenced by immunoSEQ multiplex PCR; TCRdb stores in-frame clones only, minus some. The profile shows about 160,000 clones, about four fifths of them singletons. Source material: PBMCs. The receptors originated from a man aged 50-59 years in good health and CMV-seropositive.

J is TRBJ2-7 and V is TRBV6-1; D might be TRBD2 (5 bases). The V and J ends lost 1 base and 4 bases respectively, with 11 bases between them. This CDR3 has 14 residues. Per germline, CDR1 MNHNS and CDR2 SASEGT. Here the CDR3 reads CASSEGLAPYEQYF. The CDR3, as DNA: TGTGCCAGCAGTGAAGGTCTAGCCCCTTACGAGCAGTACTTC.

The chain couples TRBV18 to TRBJ1-5; TRBD1 matches at 7 bases. Germline CDR1 and CDR2: KGHSH and LQKENI. The V and J ends lost 4 bases and 0 bases, in that order; junction bases with no gene match: 9. This CDR3 contains 17 residues. CDR3: CASSLKRTGNSNQPQHF. In DNA form, the CDR3 reads TGTGCCAGCTCACTAAAAAGGACAGGAAATAGCAATCAGCCCCAGCATTTT.

The rearrangement joins TRBV7-2 to TRBJ2-7, with D perhaps TRBD1 (5 bases). V lost 5 bases to trimming and J lost 3 bases, with 8 bases between them. The CDR3 is 12 residues long. Germline assignment: CDR1 SGHTA and CDR2 FQGNSA. The CDR3 DNA follows: TGTGCCAGCAGCAGGGGCCTCTACGAGCAGTACTTC. This sequence encodes CASSRGLYEQYF. Full variable domain (outside the CDR3, taken from reference TRBV7-2 and TRBJ2-7): GAGVSQSPSNKVTEKGKDVELRCDPISGHTALYWYRQSLGQGLEFLIYFQGNSAPDKSGLPSDRFSAERTGGSVSTLTIQRTQQEDSAVYLCASSRGLYEQYFGPGTRLTVT.

J is TRBJ1-3 and V is TRBV7-9; a weak D match, TRBD1 (5 bases). From germline, CDR1 is SEHNR and CDR2 FQNEAQ (reference sequence). CDR3 length: 15 residues. V was pared by 7 bases and J by 0 bases, with 13 bases between. The CDR3 reads CASKKGAISGNTIYF. The CDR3 coding sequence is TGTGCCAGCAAAAAAGGGGCAATCTCTGGAAACACCATATATTTT.

This clone was counted a few times. The chain links TRBV2 to TRBJ2-6; D call uncertain. The germline gives CDR1 SNHLY, CDR2 FYNNEI. The CDR3 covers 14 residues. V was pared by 3 bases and J by 0 bases, with 3 bases between. The CDR3 region is CASSDSSGANVLTF. The DNA of the CDR3 is TGTGCCAGCAGTGACAGCTCTGGGGCCAACGTCCTGACTTTC.

With respect to this clone: The junction and the germline gene differ at one end; a read error may be behind it. The V and J genes are TRBV2 and TRBJ2-7, with TRBD1 matching 12 bases. Germline V lookup: CDR1 SNHLY, CDR2 FYNNEI. The CDR3 is 14 amino acids. CDR3 sequence: CASWVGTGGYEQYF. CDR3 nucleotide sequence: TGTGCCAGCTGGGTCGGGACAGGGGGCTACGAGCAATACTTC.

This sequence joins TRBV10-3 and TRBJ1-5; D remains ambiguous. V lost 10 bases and J 1 base, leaving 14 bases between the germline ends. CDR1 is ENHRY and CDR2 is SYGVKD in the germline V gene. CDR3 length: 14 residues. The CDR3 DNA sequence: TGTGCCACTAAAGAGAGTACGAGCAATCAGCCCCAGCATTTT. Residues: CATKESTSNQPQHF.

This sequence joins TRBV5-4 and TRBJ2-2, with 8 bases lining up with TRBD2. The J segment lost 6 bases and the V segment lost 5 bases, leaving 15 bases of the junction unmatched. The CDR3 contains 17 residues. CDR1 and CDR2 from the germline V gene are SGHNT and YYREEE (reference sequence). CDR3 residues: CASRYGLAGSGPGELFF. As DNA, the CDR3 is TGTGCCAGCAGATACGGACTAGCCGGTTCCGGCCCCGGGGAGCTGTTTTTT.